These 29 T cell receptor beta chains share one sample of origin, sequenced in a study of TIL therapy for anti-PD-1-resistant metastatic lung cancer. Sequencing used immunoSEQ v3. Only in-frame clones appear in the TCRdb table, and some are missing; sequencing was by immunoSEQ multiplex PCR. Among 54,000 or so clones listed, roughly 87% were seen once. Time point indicated: pre-treatment sample, taken before nivolumab and TIL therapy. Sample: blood, taken at baseline. These receptors were collected from a person aged 25-79 years with non-small cell lung cancer.

The V and J genes are TRBV23-1 and TRBJ2-1; D is unclear. TRBV23-1 belongs to the ORF category, with a function that is uncertain. This CDR3 has 15 amino acids. The V gene lost 0 bases and the J gene lost 5 bases, with 11 bases spanning the gap. This CDR3 reads CASSQSRHVHNEQFF. As DNA, the CDR3 is TGCGCCAGCAGTCAATCCCGACACGTTCACAATGAGCAGTTCTTC.

There are a few counts of this clone. A read error may account for a junction end that differs from germline. The chain is built from TRBV6-1 and TRBJ1-4; possible D gene TRBD1, 6 bases. The CDR3 has 15 amino acids. The germline CDR1 and CDR2 sequences are MNHNS and SASEGT. The CDR3 region is CASREGGTTNEKLFF. In DNA, the CDR3 is TGTGCCAGCAGGGAAGGGGGGACGACTAATGAAAAACTGTTTTTT.

This chain connects TRBV30 to TRBJ1-3, with D tentatively TRBD1 (5 bases). Per the germline V gene, CDR1 is GTSNPN and CDR2 is SVGIG (reference sequence). V lost 3 bases to trimming and J lost 4 bases, with 7 bases between them. This CDR3 region has 12 residues. This CDR3 reads CAWRDTGNTIYF. CDR3 DNA: TGTGCCTGGAGGGACACAGGAAACACCATATATTTT.

The V and J genes are TRBV27 and TRBJ2-1, with 10 bases that match TRBD2. Germline CDR1 and CDR2: MNHEY and SMNVEV (reference sequence). This CDR3 spans 16 amino acids. V was pared by 7 bases and J by 8 bases, with 14 bases of the junction left unmatched. CDR3 sequence (DNA): TGTGCCAGCACGCGGGGTAGCGGGGGGTATTTGGATGAGCAGTTCTTC. Translating it yields CASTRGSGGYLDEQFF.

In this sample, this clone turned up once. This chain links TRBV15 with TRBJ2-7, with D uncertain. The V end was cut by 0 bases, the J end by 1 base, with 10 bases between. There are 15 residues in the CDR3. The V gene's germline CDR1 is LNHNV and CDR2 YYDKDF (reference sequence). The DNA for the CDR3 is TGTGCCACCAGCAGAGATTTGCCTGGGTCCTACGAGCAGTACTTC. Its protein product is CATSRDLPGSYEQYF.

The chain uses TRBV19 and TRBJ1-2; TRBD1 aligns across 10 bases. J gave up 5 bases and V 6 bases, and 9 bases lay outside the gene matches. Germline loops: CDR1 LNHDA, CDR2 SQIVND (reference sequence). The CDR3 is made up of 15 amino acids. Written as DNA, the CDR3 is TGTGCCAGTAGATATCTCTCGGACAGGGGGTATGGCTACACCTTC. It specifies CASRYLSDRGYGYTF.

This clone has just one count. This chain joins TRBV27 and TRBJ2-3; D ambiguous. Trimming stripped 3 bases from V and 1 base from J, with 11 bases between. The CDR3 consists of 15 residues. CDR1 MNHEY and CDR2 SMNVEV come from the germline V gene (reference sequence). This CDR3 reads CASSFVAAGTDTQYF. CDR3 sequence (DNA): TGTGCCAGCAGTTTTGTAGCAGCTGGCACAGATACGCAGTATTTT.

This chain uses TRBV5-1 with TRBJ2-3, with a tentative D call TRBD2 (6 bases). V gave up 4 bases and J gave up 0 bases, with 12 bases separating them. CDR1 and CDR2 from the germline V gene are SGHRS and YFSETQ. This CDR3 has 15 amino acids. The CDR3 DNA reads TGCGCCAGCAGCACATACGGGAGAAGCACAGATACGCAGTATTTT. Its protein product is CASSTYGRSTDTQYF.

This clone was observed a few times. V is TRBV3-1 (or the pseudogene TRBV3-2) and J is TRBJ2-7; D perhaps matches TRBD2 (5 bases). From germline, CDR1 is LGHDT and CDR2 YNNKEL (reference sequence). The V end lost 1 base, the J end lost 2 bases, and 6 bases lay between the germline ends. The CDR3 totals 13 residues. The CDR3 region has the DNA TGTGCCAGCAGCCAAGTCGGGGCCTACGAGCAGTACTTC. Amino acids: CASSQVGAYEQYF.

The chain recombines TRBV5-1 with TRBJ2-1, with D perhaps TRBD1 (5 bases). Germline V gene lookup returns CDR1 SGHRS and CDR2 YFSETQ. This CDR3 spans 14 amino acids. Trimming took off 0 bases at V and 8 bases at J, with 12 bases between the two ends. The CDR3 is CASSLVTGVYEQFF. CDR3 nucleotides: TGCGCCAGCAGCTTGGTCACAGGTGTCTATGAGCAGTTCTTC.

The table lists this clone with a few counts. CDR3 protein: CASSIVGGKEAFF. As DNA, the CDR3 is TGTGCCAGTAGTATCGTAGGGGGCAAGGAAGCTTTCTTT. The rearrangement uses TRBV19 and TRBJ1-1; 7 nucleotides agree with TRBD1. Trimming cost V 3 bases and J 8 bases; bases outside gene matches: 6. Germline values: CDR1 LNHDA, CDR2 SQIVND (reference sequence). The CDR3 is made up of 13 amino acids.

The gene calls are TRBV6-6 and TRBJ1-4; D is possibly TRBD1 (5 bases). CDR3 length: 14 amino acids. V lost 6 bases and J lost 5, with 13 bases in between. Germline V lookup: CDR1 MNHNY, CDR2 SVGAGI (reference sequence). The CDR3 region has the DNA TGTGCCAGCAGAAGAATGGGGGTAAATGAAAAACTGTTTTTT. Translating it yields CASRRMGVNEKLFF.

This sequence joins TRBV24-1 and TRBJ2-5, with TRBD2 matching 7 bases. Germline loops: CDR1 KGHDR, CDR2 SFDVKD. V trimming: 9 bases; J trimming: 5 bases; junction bases outside the gene matches: 14. The CDR3 has 15 residues. The CDR3 DNA follows: TGTGCCACCGGGGGGGACGGCTTAACGGTGGAGACCCAGTACTTC. This encodes CATGGDGLTVETQYF.

This chain uses TRBV7-9 with TRBJ2-4; 12 positions agree with TRBD2. CDR3 length equals 16 residues. J gave up 8 bases and V 4 bases, and 9 bases lay outside the gene matches. CDR1 and CDR2 (germline): SEHNR, FQNEAQ (reference sequence). CDR3 bases: TGTGCCAGCAGCTCCCCTAGCGGGAGGGCCGCTGACATTCAGTACTTC. Amino acids: CASSSPSGRAADIQYF.

V usage is TRBV7-2 and J usage is TRBJ1-1; D is undetermined. The CDR3 is 13 residues long. Deletions cut 1 base from V and 5 bases from J, with 8 bases between. Germline CDR1 reads SGHTA; CDR2 reads FQGNSA. The CDR3 spells CASSLGTGTEAFF. Written as DNA, the CDR3 is TGTGCCAGCAGCTTAGGGACGGGGACTGAAGCTTTCTTT.

This clone was seen only once. The rearrangement links TRBV6-5 to TRBJ2-7; D uncertain. Germline loops: CDR1 MNHEY, CDR2 SVGAGI. The V end lost 0 bases, the J end lost 4 bases, and 10 bases lay between the germline ends. The CDR3 sequence is 14 residues long. The CDR3 region has the DNA TGTGCCAGCAGTTACTCGACTGGGTTTTACGAGCAGTACTTC. Encoded protein: CASSYSTGFYEQYF.

J is TRBJ2-1 and V is TRBV5-1, with D possibly being TRBD1 (6 bases). The CDR3 length is 16 residues. V was clipped by 0 bases and J by 4 bases, with 14 bases between them. Looked up from germline, CDR1 is SGHRS and CDR2 is YFSETQ. The CDR3 protein is CASSLEGDFYYNEQFF. In DNA, the CDR3 is TGCGCCAGCAGCTTGGAGGGGGATTTTTATTACAATGAGCAGTTCTTC.

The genes are TRBV3-1 (or the pseudogene TRBV3-2) and TRBJ2-3, with D unclear. In germline, CDR1 is LGHDT, CDR2 YNNKEL (reference sequence). V was cut by 0 bases and J by 7 bases, with 14 bases left in between. This CDR3 is 15 amino acids long. The CDR3 nucleotides read TGTGCCAGCAGCCAAGATTCGGCTACGGTGAATACGCAGTATTTT. As protein: CASSQDSATVNTQYF.

Regarding this clone: Compared with germline, one end of the junction differs, possibly owing to a read error. This rearrangement joins TRBV2 to TRBJ1-1; 8 bases line up with TRBD1. The CDR3 covers 10 residues. The germline V gene has CDR1 SNHLY and CDR2 FYNNEI. CDR3 coding DNA: TGTGCCAGCGGGGACAGGACGCCGGCATTT. Encoded protein: CASGDRTPAF.

The V and J genes are TRBV21-1 and TRBJ2-2; the table's D call, TRBD1, was not checked against the DNA. TRBV21-1 is flagged as a pseudogene. This CDR3 contains 17 residues. The CDR3 nucleotides read TGTGCCAGCAATTCTGACAGGGAAGGTAGAGGGTACCGGGGAGCTGTTTTT. This encodes CASNSDREGRGYRGAVF.

A few counts support this clone. The rearrangement joins TRBV21-1 to TRBJ2-2; the DNA was not compared with TRBD1, the D call given in the table. TRBV21-1 is a known pseudogene. The CDR3 spans 15 residues. CDR3 residues: CASSNPTGATGELFF. CDR3 bases: TGTGCCAGCAGCAACCCGACAGGGGCCACCGGGGAGCTGTTTTTT.

This chain uses TRBV7-2 with TRBJ2-2; 7 positions agree with TRBD2. Germline V gene sequence: CDR1 SGHTA, CDR2 FQGNSA. The CDR3 consists of 17 residues. The V segment lost 3 bases and the J segment 4 bases; nucleotides outside the gene matches: 11. Here the CDR3 reads CASSLALADRGTGELFF. For the CDR3, the DNA is TGTGCCAGCAGCTTGGCCCTAGCGGATCGGGGCACCGGGGAGCTGTTTTTT.

This chain uses TRBV7-2 with TRBJ1-1, with unresolved D. Germline CDR1 SGHTA, CDR2 FQGNSA. The CDR3 covers 12 residues. Trimming removed 3 bases at V and 1 base at J, with 3 bases between. The CDR3 nucleotides are TGTGCCAGCAGCTTTCCGAACACTGAAGCTTTCTTT. Encoded protein: CASSFPNTEAFF.

The V call is TRBV19, the J call TRBJ1-5; no clear D gene. This CDR3 spans 12 amino acids. V gave up 5 bases and J gave up 3 bases, with 5 bases separating them. CDR1 and CDR2 from the germline V gene are LNHDA and SQIVND (reference sequence). In DNA, the CDR3 is TGTGCCAGTAGTCCTATCAATCAGCCCCAGCATTTT. The encoded protein is CASSPINQPQHF.

The chain has TRBV5-6 and TRBJ2-7, with D perhaps being TRBD1 or TRBD2 (5 bases each). The CDR3 spans 13 residues. The germline V and J ends were trimmed by 4 bases and 7 bases, with 15 bases remaining between them. Germline V gene sequence: CDR1 SGHDT, CDR2 YYEEEE. The CDR3 is CASSLGTAKEQYF. In DNA form, the CDR3 reads TGTGCCAGCAGCCTTGGGACGGCAAAAGAGCAGTACTTC.

The gene calls are TRBV9 and TRBJ1-2, with no clear D. Trimming took off 3 bases at V and 8 bases at J, with 11 bases between the two ends. In germline, CDR1 is SGDLS, CDR2 YYNGEE. This CDR3 region has 12 residues. CDR3: CASSGELRGYTF. The CDR3 DNA reads TGTGCCAGCAGCGGAGAATTAAGGGGCTACACCTTC.

This chain uses TRBV5-6 with TRBJ2-1; D unclear. This CDR3 has 16 residues. V lost 0 bases and J lost 3, with 13 bases in between. Germline V gene sequence: CDR1 SGHDT, CDR2 YYEEEE. The CDR3 DNA reads TGTGCCAGCAGCTTGGGGTCCGTCATTATCTACAATGAGCAGTTCTTC. It is translated as CASSLGSVIIYNEQFF.

This clone has a single count. V and J are TRBV30 and TRBJ2-1; TRBD2 agrees at 7 bases. Germline V lookup: CDR1 GTSNPN, CDR2 SVGIG (reference sequence). V lost 2 bases and J lost 4; bases outside the gene matches: 8. This CDR3 region has 15 residues. The CDR3 DNA follows: TGTGCCTGGAGTCAGAGGGCCGGGGGGTACAATGAGCAGTTCTTC. Translated: CAWSQRAGGYNEQFF.

V and J are TRBV5-1 and TRBJ1-4, with a tentative D call TRBD1 (6 bases). The length of the CDR3 is 14 residues. V lost 3 bases, J lost 4 bases, and 10 bases lay in between. CDR1 is SGHRS and CDR2 is YFSETQ in the germline V gene. The CDR3 bases are TGCGCCAGCAGCTCTGGACAGAATAATGAAAAACTGTTTTTT. Translated, it gives CASSSGQNNEKLFF.